Shown below are 8 T cell receptor beta chains from a single sample sequenced in a study of T-cell memory formation after mild COVID-19. TCRdb re-called the 5' RACE reads with MiXCR, one entry per CDR3 protein. The top ten hold 25% to 35% of the sample, which has roughly 80,000 distinct CDR3 sequences, 11% to 15% seen once. Material for sequencing was PBMCs or a T cell subset sorted from them (not recorded which). The receptors derive from an adult woman who had mild COVID-19 (a few samples of this study predate the infection). Cell type and time point are not known.

The V and J genes are TRBV12-3 or TRBV12-4 and TRBJ1-5, with a weak D call TRBD1 (6 bases). Trimming pared 2 bases from V and 6 bases from J, leaving 14 bases between. The CDR3 is made up of 15 amino acids. The CDR3 loop reads CASSLMAPGAQPQHF. In DNA form, the CDR3 reads TGTGCCAGCAGTTTAATGGCTCCGGGGGCTCAGCCCCAGCATTTT.

J is TRBJ2-7 and V is TRBV4-1; 12 positions match TRBD2. With V trimmed by 4 bases and J by 6 bases, 4 bases remained unmatched. This CDR3 spans 14 amino acids. Per germline, CDR1 MGHRA and CDR2 YSYEKL. CDR3 coding DNA: TGCGCCAGCAGCCTTAGACTAGCGGGGGCCGAGCAGTACTTC. This sequence encodes CASSLRLAGAEQYF.

The chain uses TRBV7-3 and TRBJ1-2; the match to TRBD1 covers 7 bases. The CDR3 covers 13 residues. J was trimmed by 8 bases and V by 4 bases; bases with no gene match: 7. CDR1 SGHTA and CDR2 FQGTGA come from the germline V gene. The CDR3 sequence: CASSSITGDGYTF. CDR3 in DNA: TGTGCCAGCAGCTCCATAACAGGGGACGGCTACACCTTC.

Only a few counts were recorded for this clonotype. The chain combines TRBV4-3 with TRBJ2-1; D gene unclear. The CDR3 length is 13 residues. In germline, CDR1 is LGHNA, CDR2 YSLEER. With 3 bases removed from V and 7 bases from J, the gap between germline ends came to 10 bases. The CDR3 region has the DNA TGCGCCAGCAGCCAGGTATCCCGGAATGAGCAGTTCTTC. This encodes CASSQVSRNEQFF.

The chain joins TRBV5-1 to TRBJ2-1, with 7 bases that match TRBD2. CDR1 and CDR2 from the germline V gene are SGHRS and YFSETQ. The CDR3 is 17 amino acids. The trim removed 0 bases at V and 8 bases at J, leaving 14 bases unmatched. The CDR3 DNA sequence: TGCGCCAGCAGCTTGGGACTAGCTTTCTCCTCGGTCCATGAGCAGTTCTTC. Translated, it gives CASSLGLAFSSVHEQFF.

The CDR3 sequence: CATTPAQGITDTQYF. The CDR3 DNA sequence: TGTGCCACCACACCGGCACAGGGGATTACAGATACGCAGTATTTT. The chain recombines TRBV10-3 with TRBJ2-3; 7 positions agree with TRBD1. Germline CDR1 is ENHRY and CDR2 is SYGVKD. This CDR3 is built from 15 residues. V lost 10 bases and J lost 3; bases outside the gene matches: 13.

This clonotype was seen a handful of times. The chain joins TRBV5-6 to TRBJ2-7, with D unclear. The V gene's germline CDR1 is SGHDT and CDR2 YYEEEE. V lost 0 bases and J 7 bases, leaving 5 bases between the germline ends. The CDR3 totals 11 residues. As DNA, the CDR3 is TGTGCCAGCAGCTTGGGAGAGGAGCAGTACTTC. Encoded protein: CASSLGEEQYF.

The V and J genes are TRBV7-9 and TRBJ2-7, with D uncertain. V lost 1 base, J lost 4 bases, and 14 bases lay in between. From germline, CDR1 is SEHNR and CDR2 FQNEAQ (reference sequence). The CDR3 is 15 amino acids. CDR3 bases: TGTGCCAGCAGCTTAGGCCAGAGAGTTACTTACGAGCAGTACTTC. Encoded protein: CASSLGQRVTYEQYF.